Sequencing of this T cell receptor beta chain was carried out in a study of identifying expanded T cells in peripheral blood. Healthy donors had no documented immune events, such as infections, while sampled. CDR3 length equals 12 residues. Trimming stripped 2 bases from V and 4 bases from J, with 5 bases between. Germline V gene data show CDR1 as LNHDA and CDR2 as SQIVND (reference sequence). Sequenced by immunoSEQ multiplex PCR; TCRdb stores in-frame clones only, minus some. The sample shows 80,000 or so clones, about 83% of them seen only once. The sequenced material came from blood. The V call is TRBV19, the J call TRBJ2-5; no reliable D call. The sequence was collected from a person between 18 and 70 years old in good health. The CDR3 is CASSIQRETQYF. CDR3 DNA sequence: TGTGCCAGTAGTATACAGAGAGAGACCCAGTACTTC.